These T cell receptor beta chains were read from a single sample in a study of blood T cell repertoires in COVID-19. Using immunoSEQ multiplex PCR, the repertoire was profiled, and TCRdb retains in-frame clones only, with some absent. The sample consists of roughly 160,000 clones, about 86% of them appearing once. Input material: peripheral blood. The receptors were sampled from a man in his sixties with acute or convalescent COVID-19. Each CDR3 is given with its conserved first and last residue. Fields, in order: clone size, V gene, CDR3 length, J gene, D gene, CDR3 protein, CDR3 DNA. The D gene is left open where the match is weak. Size values are once, few and many counts, or a class for expanded clones, and some rows have none.

clone_size: .; v_call: TRBV15; cdr3_length: 13; j_call: TRBJ2-7; d_call: .; cdr3_aa: CATSRDGSYEQYF; cdr3_nt: TGTGCCACCAGCAGAGACGGCTCCTACGAGCAGTACTTC
clone_size: .; v_call: TRBV5-1; cdr3_length: 15; j_call: TRBJ2-7; d_call: TRBD2; cdr3_aa: CASSLAREGVYEQYF; cdr3_nt: TGCGCCAGCAGCTTGGCGCGGGAGGGCGTCTACGAGCAGTACTTC
clone_size: .; v_call: TRBV3-1/TRBV3-2; cdr3_length: 15; j_call: TRBJ2-7; d_call: .; cdr3_aa: CASSHVRLERSEQYF; cdr3_nt: TGTGCCAGCAGCCATGTCCGGCTAGAAAGAAGCGAGCAGTACTTC
clone_size: .; v_call: TRBV6-5; cdr3_length: 14; j_call: TRBJ1-2; d_call: .; cdr3_aa: CAIQVGVANYGYTF; cdr3_nt: TGTGCCATCCAGGTAGGGGTAGCTAACTATGGCTACACCTTC
clone_size: .; v_call: TRBV28; cdr3_length: 15; j_call: TRBJ1-2; d_call: TRBD1; cdr3_aa: CASSSKSTGDYGYTF; cdr3_nt: TGTGCCAGCTCCTCAAAATCCACAGGGGACTATGGCTACACCTTC
clone_size: once; v_call: TRBV15; cdr3_length: 13; j_call: TRBJ1-1; d_call: .; cdr3_aa: CATSRGGGTEAFF; cdr3_nt: TGTGCCACCAGCAGAGGGGGGGGCACTGAAGCTTTCTTT
clone_size: .; v_call: TRBV4-2; cdr3_length: 13; j_call: TRBJ2-5; d_call: .; cdr3_aa: CASSQSGQETQYF; cdr3_nt: TGTGCCAGCAGCCAATCAGGGCAAGAGACCCAGTACTTC
clone_size: .; v_call: TRBV4-1; cdr3_length: 15; j_call: TRBJ1-5; d_call: TRBD1; cdr3_aa: CASSQGGTGDQPQHF; cdr3_nt: TGCGCCAGCAGCCAAGGCGGGACAGGTGATCAGCCCCAGCATTTT
clone_size: .; v_call: TRBV19; cdr3_length: 15; j_call: TRBJ2-1; d_call: TRBD2; cdr3_aa: CASRDSGGFYNEQFF; cdr3_nt: TGTGCCAGTAGAGATAGCGGGGGATTCTACAATGAGCAGTTCTTC
clone_size: .; v_call: TRBV4-1; cdr3_length: 16; j_call: TRBJ2-7; d_call: .; cdr3_aa: CASRKETQGTSYEQYF; cdr3_nt: TGCGCCAGCAGGAAAGAGACCCAGGGTACTTCGTACGAGCAGTACTTC
clone_size: once; v_call: TRBV6-5; cdr3_length: 13; j_call: TRBJ1-5; d_call: TRBD1; cdr3_aa: CATSGTANQPQHF; cdr3_nt: TGTGCCACCTCCGGGACAGCAAATCAGCCCCAGCATTTT
clone_size: .; v_call: TRBV13; cdr3_length: 15; j_call: TRBJ1-3; d_call: .; cdr3_aa: CASTVRQFSGNTIYF; cdr3_nt: TGTGCCAGCACAGTACGACAGTTCTCTGGAAACACCATATATTTT
clone_size: .; v_call: TRBV9; cdr3_length: 14; j_call: TRBJ2-7; d_call: .; cdr3_aa: CASSVGGTAYEQYF; cdr3_nt: TGTGCCAGCAGCGTAGGCGGAACCGCCTACGAGCAGTACTTC
clone_size: .; v_call: TRBV7-3; cdr3_length: 15; j_call: TRBJ2-1; d_call: TRBD2; cdr3_aa: CASSSGTSGNNEQFF; cdr3_nt: TGTGCCAGCAGTTCCGGGACTAGCGGGAACAATGAGCAGTTCTTC
clone_size: .; v_call: TRBV24-1; cdr3_length: 14; j_call: TRBJ1-2; d_call: .; cdr3_aa: CATSDATANYGYTF; cdr3_nt: TGTGCCACCAGTGATGCGACAGCCAACTATGGCTACACCTTC
clone_size: .; v_call: TRBV24-1; cdr3_length: 14; j_call: TRBJ2-2; d_call: .; cdr3_aa: CATSDTTGTGELFF; cdr3_nt: TGTGCCACCAGTGATACGACTGGTACCGGGGAGCTGTTTTTT
clone_size: .; v_call: TRBV2; cdr3_length: 15; j_call: TRBJ2-2; d_call: .; cdr3_aa: CASSAGKSNTGELFF; cdr3_nt: TGTGCCAGCAGCGCAGGGAAATCGAACACCGGGGAGCTGTTTTTT
clone_size: .; v_call: TRBV28; cdr3_length: 15; j_call: TRBJ1-5; d_call: TRBD1; cdr3_aa: CASSTQTGGLQPQHF; cdr3_nt: TGTGCCAGCAGTACCCAGACAGGGGGCCTTCAGCCCCAGCATTTT
clone_size: .; v_call: TRBV9; cdr3_length: 13; j_call: TRBJ2-5; d_call: .; cdr3_aa: CASSEGSGETQYF; cdr3_nt: TGTGCCAGCAGCGAGGGCTCAGGGGAGACCCAGTACTTC
clone_size: .; v_call: TRBV7-8; cdr3_length: 16; j_call: TRBJ2-1; d_call: .; cdr3_aa: CASSPGSGGSHNEQFF; cdr3_nt: TGTGCCAGCAGCCCCGGCTCCGGTGGGAGTCACAATGAGCAGTTCTTC
clone_size: .; v_call: TRBV10-3; cdr3_length: 15; j_call: TRBJ2-7; d_call: .; cdr3_aa: CAISESLASTYEQYF; cdr3_nt: TGTGCCATCAGTGAGTCGCTAGCCTCGACCTACGAGCAGTACTTC
clone_size: .; v_call: TRBV27; cdr3_length: 13; j_call: TRBJ2-7; d_call: TRBD1; cdr3_aa: CASSGQGGNEQYF; cdr3_nt: TGTGCCAGCAGTGGACAGGGGGGAAACGAGCAGTACTTC
clone_size: once; v_call: TRBV30; cdr3_length: 15; j_call: TRBJ1-4; d_call: TRBD1; cdr3_aa: CAWSVKGQGNEKLFF; cdr3_nt: TGTGCCTGGAGTGTAAAGGGACAGGGTAATGAAAAACTGTTTTTT
clone_size: .; v_call: TRBV9; cdr3_length: 18; j_call: TRBJ2-3; d_call: .; cdr3_aa: CASSVNRGAGVLADTQYF; cdr3_nt: TGTGCCAGCAGCGTAAACCGGGGGGCGGGAGTACTCGCAGATACGCAGTATTTT
clone_size: .; v_call: TRBV10-3; cdr3_length: 14; j_call: TRBJ2-2; d_call: .; cdr3_aa: CAIARGRNTGELFF; cdr3_nt: TGTGCCATTGCTAGGGGCCGGAACACCGGGGAGCTGTTTTTT
clone_size: .; v_call: TRBV19; cdr3_length: 14; j_call: TRBJ2-3; d_call: .; cdr3_aa: CASSMISGTDTQYF; cdr3_nt: TGTGCCAGTAGTATGATTAGCGGCACAGATACGCAGTATTTT
clone_size: .; v_call: TRBV27; cdr3_length: 13; j_call: TRBJ1-2; d_call: .; cdr3_aa: CASSQQGGYGYTF; cdr3_nt: TGTGCCAGCAGTCAACAGGGTGGTTATGGCTACACCTTC
clone_size: .; v_call: TRBV25-1; cdr3_length: 15; j_call: TRBJ2-3; d_call: TRBD1; cdr3_aa: CASSDPGQGANTQYF; cdr3_nt: TGTGCCAGCAGTGACCCGGGACAGGGTGCAAATACGCAGTATTTT
clone_size: .; v_call: TRBV7-9; cdr3_length: 16; j_call: TRBJ2-1; d_call: TRBD1; cdr3_aa: CASSLTGGRTYNEQFF; cdr3_nt: TGTGCCAGCAGCTTAACAGGGGGCAGAACCTACAATGAGCAGTTCTTC
clone_size: .; v_call: TRBV19; cdr3_length: 14; j_call: TRBJ1-5; d_call: TRBD1; cdr3_aa: CASSTDRGLQPQHF; cdr3_nt: TGTGCCAGTAGTACAGACAGGGGTCTTCAGCCCCAGCATTTT
clone_size: .; v_call: TRBV11-2; cdr3_length: 11; j_call: TRBJ2-7; d_call: .; cdr3_aa: CASSLGTSVYF; cdr3_nt: TGTGCCAGCAGCTTAGGTACCTCGGTTTACTTC
clone_size: .; v_call: TRBV4-2; cdr3_length: 16; j_call: TRBJ2-2; d_call: TRBD2; cdr3_aa: CASSQVSGRHTGELFF; cdr3_nt: TGTGCCAGCAGCCAAGTTAGCGGGAGGCACACCGGGGAGCTGTTTTTT
clone_size: .; v_call: TRBV20-1; cdr3_length: 15; j_call: TRBJ2-5; d_call: TRBD2; cdr3_aa: CSASFRAGDQETQYF; cdr3_nt: TGCAGTGCTAGTTTCCGGGCGGGAGACCAAGAGACCCAGTACTTC
clone_size: .; v_call: TRBV9; cdr3_length: 15; j_call: TRBJ2-2; d_call: .; cdr3_aa: CASSVRYGGTGELFF; cdr3_nt: TGTGCCAGCAGCGTTCGGTATGGAGGTACCGGGGAGCTGTTTTTT
clone_size: .; v_call: TRBV6-1; cdr3_length: 18; j_call: TRBJ2-7; d_call: TRBD1; cdr3_aa: CASSEAPLGTGGSYEQYF; cdr3_nt: TGTGCCAGCAGTGAAGCCCCTCTAGGGACAGGGGGTTCCTACGAGCAGTACTTC
clone_size: .; v_call: TRBV18; cdr3_length: 16; j_call: TRBJ1-5; d_call: .; cdr3_aa: CASSLTLQGSDQPQHF; cdr3_nt: TGTGCCAGCTCACTTACCTTACAGGGATCGGATCAGCCCCAGCATTTT
clone_size: .; v_call: TRBV28; cdr3_length: 13; j_call: TRBJ2-1; d_call: .; cdr3_aa: CASSQGTYNEQFF; cdr3_nt: TGTGCCAGCAGTCAGGGCACCTACAATGAGCAGTTCTTC
clone_size: .; v_call: TRBV15; cdr3_length: 15; j_call: TRBJ1-2; d_call: TRBD1; cdr3_aa: CATSRATRGLDGYTF; cdr3_nt: TGTGCCACCAGCAGAGCGACCAGGGGGCTGGATGGCTACACCTTC
clone_size: .; v_call: TRBV29-1; cdr3_length: 10; j_call: TRBJ2-5; d_call: .; cdr3_aa: CSVAEETQYF; cdr3_nt: TGCAGCGTAGCGGAAGAGACCCAGTACTTC
clone_size: .; v_call: TRBV7-9; cdr3_length: 14; j_call: TRBJ2-4; d_call: .; cdr3_aa: CASSTQGQGNIQYF; cdr3_nt: TGTGCCAGCAGCACACAGGGTCAGGGAAACATTCAGTACTTC
clone_size: .; v_call: TRBV19; cdr3_length: 12; j_call: TRBJ2-3; d_call: TRBD1; cdr3_aa: CASSNRGDTQYF; cdr3_nt: TGTGCCAGCTCGAACAGGGGAGATACGCAGTATTTT
clone_size: .; v_call: TRBV27; cdr3_length: 13; j_call: TRBJ2-5; d_call: .; cdr3_aa: CASSFRQRETQYF; cdr3_nt: TGTGCCAGCAGTTTTCGACAGCGAGAGACCCAGTACTTC
clone_size: .; v_call: TRBV30; cdr3_length: 13; j_call: TRBJ1-2; d_call: TRBD1; cdr3_aa: CAWSRQGNYGYTF; cdr3_nt: TGTGCCTGGAGCCGACAGGGTAACTATGGCTACACCTTC
clone_size: .; v_call: TRBV29-1; cdr3_length: 13; j_call: TRBJ1-1; d_call: .; cdr3_aa: CSVARAYDTEAFF; cdr3_nt: TGCAGCGTTGCCAGGGCATACGACACTGAAGCTTTCTTT
clone_size: .; v_call: TRBV5-1; cdr3_length: 14; j_call: TRBJ2-2; d_call: .; cdr3_aa: CASSPPSSTGELFF; cdr3_nt: TGCGCCAGCAGCCCCCCCAGTTCCACCGGGGAGCTGTTTTTT
clone_size: .; v_call: TRBV13; cdr3_length: 15; j_call: TRBJ2-7; d_call: TRBD2; cdr3_aa: CASSLGTSGGYEQYF; cdr3_nt: TGTGCCAGCAGCTTAGGTACTAGCGGGGGTTACGAGCAGTACTTC
clone_size: .; v_call: TRBV4-1; cdr3_length: 16; j_call: TRBJ1-2; d_call: TRBD1; cdr3_aa: CASSPGTGGGNYGYTF; cdr3_nt: TGCGCCAGCAGCCCCGGGACAGGGGGGGGTAACTATGGCTACACCTTC
clone_size: .; v_call: TRBV6-5; cdr3_length: 14; j_call: TRBJ2-7; d_call: .; cdr3_aa: CASTPRGSQHEQYF; cdr3_nt: TGTGCCAGCACCCCCCGGGGAAGTCAACACGAGCAGTACTTC
clone_size: .; v_call: TRBV5-8; cdr3_length: 15; j_call: TRBJ1-5; d_call: TRBD1; cdr3_aa: CASSLFGQGVRPQHF; cdr3_nt: TGTGCCAGCAGCTTGTTTGGACAGGGGGTACGGCCCCAGCATTTT
clone_size: .; v_call: TRBV30; cdr3_length: 14; j_call: TRBJ2-1; d_call: TRBD2; cdr3_aa: CAWETSGSLREQFF; cdr3_nt: TGTGCCTGGGAAACCAGCGGGAGTTTGAGAGAGCAGTTCTTC
clone_size: .; v_call: TRBV11-3; cdr3_length: 14; j_call: TRBJ2-2; d_call: .; cdr3_aa: CASSATRNTGELFF; cdr3_nt: TGTGCCAGCAGCGCCACCAGGAACACCGGGGAGCTGTTTTTT